This is a list of T cell receptor beta chains from one sample in a study of CD8 T cells in Susac syndrome. A single record per CDR3 protein comes from TCRdb applying MiXCR to the immunoSEQ multiplex PCR reads. The table records about 440,000 distinct CDR3 sequences, roughly 85% of them present only once. The sequencing input was CD8+ T cells from PBMCs. The receptors shown here come from a human donor with multiple sclerosis. Both conserved end residues are part of each CDR3. The order of the fields is CDR3 protein, CDR3 DNA, D gene, CDR3 length, J gene, V gene, clone size. A D gene is named only where the DNA matches it firmly. A row's size may be missing; if present it is once, few, many or a size class.

cdr3_aa: CASSQSRGDRGYDYGYTF; cdr3_nt: TGTGCCAGCAGCCAATCTAGAGGGGACAGGGGGTATGACTATGGCTACACCTTC; d_call: TRBD1; cdr3_length: 18; j_call: TRBJ1-2; v_call: TRBV3-1; clone_size: NA
cdr3_aa: CASSRLAGGGNGGELFF; cdr3_nt: TGTGCCAGCAGCCGACTAGCGGGAGGGGGCAATGGCGGGGAGCTGTTTTTT; d_call: TRBD2; cdr3_length: 17; j_call: TRBJ2-2; v_call: TRBV11-2; clone_size: NA
cdr3_aa: CASSPDRGYESQYF; cdr3_nt: TGTGCCAGCAGCCCTGACCGGGGCTACGAGTCCCAGTACTTC; d_call: NA; cdr3_length: 14; j_call: TRBJ2-5; v_call: TRBV12-3/TRBV12-4; clone_size: NA
cdr3_aa: CASSSGDSDYGYTF; cdr3_nt: TGTGCCAGCAGTTCCGGGGACAGCGACTATGGCTACACCTTC; d_call: TRBD1; cdr3_length: 14; j_call: TRBJ1-2; v_call: TRBV6-2/TRBV6-3; clone_size: NA
cdr3_aa: CASGFQLWGGPNTEAFF; cdr3_nt: TGTGCTAGTGGTTTCCAATTGTGGGGGGGCCCGAACACTGAAGCTTTCTTT; d_call: NA; cdr3_length: 17; j_call: TRBJ1-1; v_call: TRBV12-5; clone_size: NA
cdr3_aa: CASSISVISAYGYTF; cdr3_nt: TGTGCCAGTAGTATATCGGTCATCTCCGCTTATGGCTACACCTTC; d_call: NA; cdr3_length: 15; j_call: TRBJ1-2; v_call: TRBV19; clone_size: NA
cdr3_aa: CASSQDGLSSYEQYF; cdr3_nt: TGCGCCAGCAGCCAAGACGGACTGTCGAGTTACGAGCAGTACTTC; d_call: NA; cdr3_length: 15; j_call: TRBJ2-7; v_call: TRBV4-1; clone_size: NA
cdr3_aa: CSAREEETYGYTF; cdr3_nt: TGCAGTGCTAGGGAAGAGGAAACCTATGGCTACACCTTC; d_call: NA; cdr3_length: 13; j_call: TRBJ1-2; v_call: TRBV20-1; clone_size: NA
cdr3_aa: CASSLSASGRYEQYF; cdr3_nt: TGTGCCAGCAGTTTATCGGCTAGCGGGAGGTACGAGCAGTACTTC; d_call: TRBD2; cdr3_length: 15; j_call: TRBJ2-7; v_call: TRBV27; clone_size: NA
cdr3_aa: CASSEAGTDGYTF; cdr3_nt: TGTGCCAGCAGTGAAGCTGGAACAGATGGCTACACCTTC; d_call: NA; cdr3_length: 13; j_call: TRBJ1-2; v_call: TRBV6-1; clone_size: NA
cdr3_aa: CASSPGLSPGELFF; cdr3_nt: TGCGCCAGCAGCCCAGGACTCTCTCCCGGGGAGCTGTTTTTT; d_call: NA; cdr3_length: 14; j_call: TRBJ2-2; v_call: TRBV5-1; clone_size: few
cdr3_aa: CASSSDYIYNEQFF; cdr3_nt: TGTGCCAGCAGCTCGGACTATATATACAATGAGCAGTTCTTC; d_call: NA; cdr3_length: 14; j_call: TRBJ2-1; v_call: TRBV5-4; clone_size: NA
cdr3_aa: CASSLEGTGFNEQFF; cdr3_nt: TGTGCCAGCAGCTTAGAGGGGACGGGGTTCAATGAGCAGTTCTTC; d_call: NA; cdr3_length: 15; j_call: TRBJ2-1; v_call: TRBV11-2; clone_size: NA
cdr3_aa: CASSSTGTSSALHEQFF; cdr3_nt: TGTGCCAGCAGCTCCACAGGGACTAGCTCCGCACTCCATGAGCAGTTCTTC; d_call: TRBD2; cdr3_length: 17; j_call: TRBJ2-1; v_call: TRBV13; clone_size: NA
cdr3_aa: CASSLGGQGGAYEQYF; cdr3_nt: TGTGCCAGCAGCTTAGGGGGACAGGGAGGGGCCTACGAGCAGTACTTC; d_call: TRBD1; cdr3_length: 16; j_call: TRBJ2-7; v_call: TRBV13; clone_size: NA
cdr3_aa: CSVAGLEGNTIYF; cdr3_nt: TGCAGCGTTGCAGGGCTAGAAGGAAACACCATATATTTT; d_call: NA; cdr3_length: 13; j_call: TRBJ1-3; v_call: TRBV29-1; clone_size: NA
cdr3_aa: CASSPGQGAHTQYF; cdr3_nt: TGTGCCAGCAGCCCTGGACAGGGGGCACATACGCAGTATTTT; d_call: TRBD1; cdr3_length: 14; j_call: TRBJ2-3; v_call: TRBV7-6; clone_size: NA
cdr3_aa: CASSLRTGIYEQYF; cdr3_nt: TGCGCCAGCAGCTTGCGGACAGGGATATACGAGCAGTACTTC; d_call: TRBD1; cdr3_length: 14; j_call: TRBJ2-7; v_call: TRBV5-1; clone_size: NA
cdr3_aa: CATTGTQNTGELFF; cdr3_nt: TGTGCCACTACAGGGACCCAGAACACCGGGGAGCTGTTTTTT; d_call: NA; cdr3_length: 14; j_call: TRBJ2-2; v_call: TRBV5-4; clone_size: NA
cdr3_aa: CASSYGLDTDTQYF; cdr3_nt: TGTGCCAGCAGCTACGGACTTGACACAGATACGCAGTATTTT; d_call: NA; cdr3_length: 14; j_call: TRBJ2-3; v_call: TRBV13; clone_size: NA
cdr3_aa: CASSPRAVTYEQYF; cdr3_nt: TGTGCCAGCAGCCCCCGAGCTGTAACCTACGAGCAGTACTTC; d_call: NA; cdr3_length: 14; j_call: TRBJ2-7; v_call: TRBV28; clone_size: NA
cdr3_aa: CASRTWDENTEAFF; cdr3_nt: TGTGCCAGCAGGACCTGGGACGAGAACACTGAAGCTTTCTTT; d_call: NA; cdr3_length: 14; j_call: TRBJ1-1; v_call: TRBV6-1; clone_size: few
cdr3_aa: CASSSGGQGSNQPQHF; cdr3_nt: TGTGCCAGCAGCTCCGGCGGACAGGGTAGCAATCAGCCCCAGCATTTT; d_call: TRBD1; cdr3_length: 16; j_call: TRBJ1-5; v_call: TRBV7-9; clone_size: NA
cdr3_aa: CASSERWSTEGNTEAFF; cdr3_nt: TGTGCCAGCAGTGAAAGGTGGTCGACAGAGGGGAACACTGAAGCTTTCTTT; d_call: NA; cdr3_length: 17; j_call: TRBJ1-1; v_call: TRBV6-1; clone_size: NA
cdr3_aa: CSVPLDYTQYF; cdr3_nt: TGCAGCGTCCCACTAGACTATACGCAGTATTTT; d_call: NA; cdr3_length: 11; j_call: TRBJ2-3; v_call: TRBV29-1; clone_size: NA
cdr3_aa: CASSSISNNEQFF; cdr3_nt: TGTGCCAGCAGTTCGATAAGCAACAATGAGCAGTTCTTC; d_call: NA; cdr3_length: 13; j_call: TRBJ2-1; v_call: TRBV14; clone_size: NA
cdr3_aa: CASSPTGNELDTQYF; cdr3_nt: TGTGCCAGCAGCCCGACAGGGAATGAATTGGATACGCAGTATTTT; d_call: TRBD1; cdr3_length: 15; j_call: TRBJ2-3; v_call: TRBV6-1; clone_size: NA
cdr3_aa: CSARDSSGHSNQPQHF; cdr3_nt: TGCAGTGCTAGAGATTCTTCGGGACACAGCAATCAGCCCCAGCATTTT; d_call: NA; cdr3_length: 16; j_call: TRBJ1-5; v_call: TRBV20-1; clone_size: NA
cdr3_aa: CATQPGWHQPQHF; cdr3_nt: TGTGCCACCCAGCCGGGATGGCATCAGCCCCAGCATTTT; d_call: NA; cdr3_length: 13; j_call: TRBJ1-5; v_call: TRBV6-5; clone_size: NA
cdr3_aa: CASSWDGNYGYTF; cdr3_nt: TGTGCCAGCAGTTGGGACGGCAACTATGGCTACACCTTC; d_call: NA; cdr3_length: 13; j_call: TRBJ1-2; v_call: TRBV28; clone_size: NA
cdr3_aa: CASKEWETPNTEAFF; cdr3_nt: TGTGCCAGTAAAGAGTGGGAAACTCCGAACACTGAAGCTTTCTTT; d_call: NA; cdr3_length: 15; j_call: TRBJ1-1; v_call: TRBV19; clone_size: NA
cdr3_aa: CAISETVGNTIYF; cdr3_nt: TGTGCCATCAGTGAAACAGTTGGAAACACCATATATTTT; d_call: NA; cdr3_length: 13; j_call: TRBJ1-3; v_call: TRBV10-3; clone_size: NA
cdr3_aa: CASSLHRFGGRGTGELFF; cdr3_nt: TGTGCCAGCAGTTTACACCGTTTTGGCGGGAGAGGAACCGGGGAGCTGTTTTTT; d_call: TRBD2; cdr3_length: 18; j_call: TRBJ2-2; v_call: TRBV28; clone_size: NA
cdr3_aa: CASSWGGISYEQYF; cdr3_nt: TGTGCCAGCAGTTGGGGAGGGATATCTTACGAGCAGTACTTC; d_call: TRBD2; cdr3_length: 14; j_call: TRBJ2-7; v_call: TRBV27; clone_size: NA
cdr3_aa: CASSQGTGLNEQYF; cdr3_nt: TGCGCCAGCAGCCAAGGGACAGGGCTCAACGAGCAGTACTTC; d_call: TRBD1; cdr3_length: 14; j_call: TRBJ2-7; v_call: TRBV5-1; clone_size: NA
cdr3_aa: CASSPDRGRSTEAFF; cdr3_nt: TGCGCCAGCAGCCCGGACAGGGGGCGGAGTACTGAAGCTTTCTTT; d_call: TRBD1; cdr3_length: 15; j_call: TRBJ1-1; v_call: TRBV4-1; clone_size: NA